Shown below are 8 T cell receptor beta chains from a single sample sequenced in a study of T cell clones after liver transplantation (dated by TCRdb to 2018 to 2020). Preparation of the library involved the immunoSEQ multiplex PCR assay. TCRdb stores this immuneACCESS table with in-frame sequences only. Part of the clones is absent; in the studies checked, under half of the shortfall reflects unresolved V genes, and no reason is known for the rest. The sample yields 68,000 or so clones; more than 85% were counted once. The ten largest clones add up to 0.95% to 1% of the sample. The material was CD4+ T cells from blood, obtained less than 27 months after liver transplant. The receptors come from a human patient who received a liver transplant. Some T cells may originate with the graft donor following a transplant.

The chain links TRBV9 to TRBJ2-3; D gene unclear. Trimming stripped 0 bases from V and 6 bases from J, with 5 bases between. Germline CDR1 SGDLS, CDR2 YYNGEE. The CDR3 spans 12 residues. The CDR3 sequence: CASSVGRDTQYF. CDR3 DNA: TGTGCCAGCAGCGTAGGCAGGGATACGCAGTATTTT.

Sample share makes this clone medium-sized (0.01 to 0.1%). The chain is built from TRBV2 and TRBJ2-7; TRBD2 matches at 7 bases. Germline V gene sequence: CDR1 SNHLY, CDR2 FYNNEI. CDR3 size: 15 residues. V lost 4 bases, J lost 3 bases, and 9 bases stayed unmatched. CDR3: CASSASGGGGYEQYF. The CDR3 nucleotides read TGTGCCAGCAGTGCTAGCGGCGGAGGTGGCTACGAGCAGTACTTC.

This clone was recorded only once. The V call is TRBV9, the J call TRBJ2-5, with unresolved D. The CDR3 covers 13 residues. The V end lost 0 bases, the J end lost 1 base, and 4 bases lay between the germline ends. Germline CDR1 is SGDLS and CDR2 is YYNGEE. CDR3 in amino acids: CASSVGPQETQYF. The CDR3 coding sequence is TGTGCCAGCAGCGTAGGGCCCCAAGAGACCCAGTACTTC.

CDR3 region: CAITKSRENTEAFF. In DNA, the CDR3 is TGTGCCATCACCAAGTCCCGGGAAAACACTGAAGCTTTCTTT. The rearrangement uses TRBV10-3 and TRBJ1-1; D remains ambiguous. The V gene lost 7 bases and the J gene lost 2 bases, with 14 bases spanning the gap. The CDR3 is made up of 14 amino acids. The germline V gene encodes CDR1 ENHRY and CDR2 SYGVKD.

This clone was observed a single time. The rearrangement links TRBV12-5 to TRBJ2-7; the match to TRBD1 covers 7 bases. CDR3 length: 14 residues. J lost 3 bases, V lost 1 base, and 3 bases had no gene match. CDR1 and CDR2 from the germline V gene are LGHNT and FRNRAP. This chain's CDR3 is CASGLGTGFYEQYF. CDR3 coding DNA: TGTGCTAGTGGTTTGGGGACAGGTTTCTACGAGCAGTACTTC.

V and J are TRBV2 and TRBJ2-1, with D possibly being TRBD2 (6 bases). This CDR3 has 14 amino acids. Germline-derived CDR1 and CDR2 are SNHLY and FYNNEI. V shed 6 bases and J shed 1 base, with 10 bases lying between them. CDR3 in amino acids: CASRAGGSYNEQFF. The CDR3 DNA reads TGTGCCAGCAGAGCGGGTGGATCCTACAATGAGCAGTTCTTC.

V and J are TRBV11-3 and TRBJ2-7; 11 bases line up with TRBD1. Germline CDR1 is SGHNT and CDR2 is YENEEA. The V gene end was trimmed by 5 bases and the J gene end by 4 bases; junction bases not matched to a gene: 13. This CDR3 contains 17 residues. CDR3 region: CASSRSFGQGAGYEQYF. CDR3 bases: TGTGCCAGCAGCCGTTCTTTTGGACAGGGGGCAGGGTACGAGCAGTACTTC.

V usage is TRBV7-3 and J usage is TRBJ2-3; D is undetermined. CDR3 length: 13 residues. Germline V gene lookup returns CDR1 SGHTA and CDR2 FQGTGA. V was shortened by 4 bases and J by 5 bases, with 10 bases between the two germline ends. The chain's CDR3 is CASSSTRQDTQYF. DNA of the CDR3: TGTGCCAGCAGCTCCACCCGGCAAGATACGCAGTATTTT.